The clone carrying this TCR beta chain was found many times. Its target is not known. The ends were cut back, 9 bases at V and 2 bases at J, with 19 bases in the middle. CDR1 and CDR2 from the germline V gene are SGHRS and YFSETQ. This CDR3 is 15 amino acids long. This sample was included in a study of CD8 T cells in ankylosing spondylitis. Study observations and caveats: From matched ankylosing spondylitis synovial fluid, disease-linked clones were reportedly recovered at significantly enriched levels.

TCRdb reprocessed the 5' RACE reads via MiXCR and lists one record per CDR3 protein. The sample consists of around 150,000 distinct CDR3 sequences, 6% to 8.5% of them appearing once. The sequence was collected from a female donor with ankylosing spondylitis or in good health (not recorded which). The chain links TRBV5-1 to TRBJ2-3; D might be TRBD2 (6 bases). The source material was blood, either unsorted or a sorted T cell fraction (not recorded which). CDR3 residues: CATSTGGENTDTQYF. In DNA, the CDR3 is TGCGCCACCTCAACGGGCGGGGAGAACACAGATACGCAGTATTTT.